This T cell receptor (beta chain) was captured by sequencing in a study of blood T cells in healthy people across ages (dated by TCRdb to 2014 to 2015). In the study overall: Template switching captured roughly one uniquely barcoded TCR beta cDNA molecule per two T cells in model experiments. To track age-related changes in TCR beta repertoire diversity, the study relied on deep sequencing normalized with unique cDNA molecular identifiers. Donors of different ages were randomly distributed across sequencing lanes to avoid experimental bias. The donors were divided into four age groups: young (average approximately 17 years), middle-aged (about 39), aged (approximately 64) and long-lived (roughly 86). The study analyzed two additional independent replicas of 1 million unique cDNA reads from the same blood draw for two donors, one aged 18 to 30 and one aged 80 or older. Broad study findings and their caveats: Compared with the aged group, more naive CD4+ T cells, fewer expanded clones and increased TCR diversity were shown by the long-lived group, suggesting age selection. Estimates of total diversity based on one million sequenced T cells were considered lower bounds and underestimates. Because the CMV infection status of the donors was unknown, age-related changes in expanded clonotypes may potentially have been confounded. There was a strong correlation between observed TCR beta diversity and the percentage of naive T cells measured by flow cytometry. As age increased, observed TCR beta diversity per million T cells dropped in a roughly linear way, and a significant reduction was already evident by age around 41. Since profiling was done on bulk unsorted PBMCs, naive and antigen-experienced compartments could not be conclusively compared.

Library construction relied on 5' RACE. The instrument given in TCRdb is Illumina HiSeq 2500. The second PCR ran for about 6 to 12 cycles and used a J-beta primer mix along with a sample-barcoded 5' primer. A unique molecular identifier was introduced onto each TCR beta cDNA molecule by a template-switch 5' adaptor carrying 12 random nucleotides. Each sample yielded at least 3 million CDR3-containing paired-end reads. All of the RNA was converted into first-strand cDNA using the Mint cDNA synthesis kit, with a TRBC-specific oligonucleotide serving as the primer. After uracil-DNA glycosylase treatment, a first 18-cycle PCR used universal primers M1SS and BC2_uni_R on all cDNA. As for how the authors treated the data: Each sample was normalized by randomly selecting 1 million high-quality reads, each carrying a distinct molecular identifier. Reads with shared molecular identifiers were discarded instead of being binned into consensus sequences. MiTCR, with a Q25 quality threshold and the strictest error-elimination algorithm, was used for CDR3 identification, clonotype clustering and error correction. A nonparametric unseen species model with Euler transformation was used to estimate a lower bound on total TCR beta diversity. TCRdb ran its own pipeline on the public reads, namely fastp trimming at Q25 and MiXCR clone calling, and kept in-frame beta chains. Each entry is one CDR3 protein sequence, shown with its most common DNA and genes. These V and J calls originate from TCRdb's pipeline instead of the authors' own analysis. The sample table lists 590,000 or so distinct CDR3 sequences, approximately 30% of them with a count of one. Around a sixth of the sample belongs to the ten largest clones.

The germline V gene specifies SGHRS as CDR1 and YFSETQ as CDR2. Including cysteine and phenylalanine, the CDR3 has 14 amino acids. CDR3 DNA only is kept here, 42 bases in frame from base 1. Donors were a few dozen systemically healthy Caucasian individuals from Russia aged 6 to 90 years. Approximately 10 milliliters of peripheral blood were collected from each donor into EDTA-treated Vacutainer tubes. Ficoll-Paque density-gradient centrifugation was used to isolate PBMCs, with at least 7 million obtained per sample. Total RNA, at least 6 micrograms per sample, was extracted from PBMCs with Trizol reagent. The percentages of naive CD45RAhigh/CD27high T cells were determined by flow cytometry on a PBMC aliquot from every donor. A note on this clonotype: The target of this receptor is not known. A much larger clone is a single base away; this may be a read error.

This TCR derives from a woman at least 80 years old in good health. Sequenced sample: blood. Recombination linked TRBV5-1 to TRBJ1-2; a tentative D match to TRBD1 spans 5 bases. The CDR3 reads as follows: CVSSRAGPPEGYTF. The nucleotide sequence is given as TGCGTCAGCAGCCGGGCGGGACCGCCGGAGGGCTACACCTTC.